The subject of this entry is one T cell receptor (beta chain). The antigen it recognizes is unknown. Just one base apart from a much larger clone, this may be a read error. The data are from a study of tumor-infiltrating lymphocytes in primary liver carcinoma (dated by TCRdb to between 2016 and 2019). A note on the overall study: Between November 2015 and March 2016, roughly five patients in China with histopathologically diagnosed primary liver carcinoma had surgical resection. Technical replicate repertoires showed high reproducibility, with mean shared-clone rates roughly 0.88 and correlation coefficients above 0.95. Each sample produced roughly 3.65 to 7.5 million productive TCRbeta reads, and read depth showed no significant difference between tissue types. TCRbeta repertoire sequencing covered about 35 specimens from 5 patients: around 25 tumor regions, 5 adjacent noncancerous liver tissues and 5 peripheral blood samples. The five patients had tumors of stage T1-T3 N0M0, with maximum diameters ranging from 4.2 to 10 cm. The study combined TCRbeta repertoire sequencing, expression microarrays and whole-exome sequencing across five regions of each liver tumor, with adjacent normal tissue and blood. Hepatocellular carcinoma (four) or combined HCC and intrahepatic cholangiocarcinoma (one) was present in the five patients, who were three men and two women aged 30 to 69 years.

RNA from unsorted whole blood was extracted with TRIzol reagent, and germline DNA was obtained with the DNeasy Blood & Tissue kit. At the time of sampling, the patients had chronic HBV infection and had not received any treatment. Before surgery, roughly 4.2 milliliters of peripheral blood were drawn into K2EDTA tubes. Results the study describes overall, beyond this receptor: Because the samples were bulk and unsorted, CD4+ and CD8+ T cell repertoires could not be compared. Pairs of tumor regions showed greater repertoire overlap (mean about 36%) than tumor-adjacent pairs (approximately 17%) or tumor-blood pairs (roughly 15%), which is consistent with antigen-driven expansion. Compared with blood, tumors had a significantly larger share of the repertoire taken up by the top 250 clones (p = 0.039). Because sequencing covered only the TCR beta chain and unpaired alpha chains were not captured, true repertoire diversity is likely underestimated. With just a few patients in the study, the authors point out that the findings should be validated in a larger study.

TCRbeta-specific cDNA was reverse-transcribed from roughly 500 ng total RNA using a constant-region primer and ProtoScript II reverse transcriptase. Construction of the TCRbeta libraries relied on three nested rounds of multiplex PCR, following a slightly modified ARM-PCR procedure. Sample barcodes and Illumina adapters were added in a final 25-cycle PCR with Deep VentR polymerase. Before sequencing, amplicons of 200-500 bp were gel-purified using a QIAquick gel extraction kit. An Illumina HiSeq 2500 was used to sequence the TCRbeta amplicons with 250-bp paired-end reads. The original pipeline was this. Quality trimming of reads was performed with Trimmomatic v0.33, and paired reads were merged with FLASH v1.2.11 so that full CDR3 sequences could be recovered. MiGEC v1.2.1b assigned V, D and J germline segments to the rearranged TCRbeta sequences. VDJtools v1.0.0 computed clonotype statistics and Shannon-Wiener diversity indices. To cut down on sampling bias, every analysis after diversity analysis relied on just the 250 most abundant clonotypes from each sample. Using fastp at Q25 and MiXCR, TCRdb reprocessed the public reads and kept productive beta chains. Every entry covers one CDR3 protein and lists the most common genes and DNA from its rows. None of the V and J calls come from the authors' own analysis; TCRdb made them. The sample table holds about 310,000 distinct CDR3 sequences, of which nearly 60% were seen once. The top ten constitute more than 15% of the sample.

This receptor was obtained from a young woman with primary liver carcinoma and hepatitis B virus infection. Sequencing used peripheral blood.

At the DNA level, the sequence is TGTGCCAGCATTTTTGGACGGACTAGCGGAATCACCGGGGAGCTGTTTTTT. It is translated as CASIFGRTSGITGELFF. Here the chain combines TRBV12-3 or TRBV12-4 and TRBJ2-2; 10 central bases correspond to TRBD2. The CDR3 has 17 amino acids, counting the end cysteine and phenylalanine. Just CDR3 DNA is preserved here, 51 bases in frame from base 1. Unmatched junction bases come to 12, with V trimmed by 7 bases and J by 4 bases.